The clone carrying this T cell receptor beta chain was seen ten or more times. Its antigen is unknown. The data originate from a study of glioma-infiltrating T cells. Points from the study as a whole: CDR3 overlap between tissue and blood was very small. Tissue-blood divergence was below expectation in non-neoplastic patients, above in gliomas.

The germline CDR1 and CDR2 sequences are SNHLY and FYNNEI. The CDR3 runs to 15 residues. The V and J ends lost 5 bases and 1 base, in that order; junction bases with no gene match: 7. Using RNA template, CDR3s of TCR alpha and beta were amplified with iRepertoire arm-PCR. Tissue mRNA or PBMC total RNA, roughly 100-400 ng, went into one-step reverse transcription and amplification. From the multiplex PCR reads, TCRdb called clonotypes with MiXCR, one entry per CDR3 protein. The table shows 90,000 or so distinct CDR3 sequences, with roughly 37% occurring only once. Sequences were obtained from glioma tissue, nonneoplastic brain tissue, or PBMCs (not recorded which). The chain has TRBV2 and TRBJ1-1; TRBD1 matches at 7 bases. The sequence was obtained from a human donor with low-grade glioma or glioblastoma, undergoing nonglioma brain surgery, or in good health (not recorded which). The CDR3 sequence: CASSYYRGSNTEAFF. DNA for the CDR3: TGTGCCAGCAGTTATTACAGGGGCTCGAACACTGAAGCTTTCTTT. The full variable domain, its missing parts supplied by reference TRBV2 and TRBJ1-1, is EPEVTQTPSHQVTQMGQEVILRCVPISNHLYFYWYRQILGQKVEFLVSFYNNEISEKSEIFDDQFSVERPDGSNFTLKIRSTKLEDSAMYFCASSYYRGSNTEAFFGQGTRLTVV.